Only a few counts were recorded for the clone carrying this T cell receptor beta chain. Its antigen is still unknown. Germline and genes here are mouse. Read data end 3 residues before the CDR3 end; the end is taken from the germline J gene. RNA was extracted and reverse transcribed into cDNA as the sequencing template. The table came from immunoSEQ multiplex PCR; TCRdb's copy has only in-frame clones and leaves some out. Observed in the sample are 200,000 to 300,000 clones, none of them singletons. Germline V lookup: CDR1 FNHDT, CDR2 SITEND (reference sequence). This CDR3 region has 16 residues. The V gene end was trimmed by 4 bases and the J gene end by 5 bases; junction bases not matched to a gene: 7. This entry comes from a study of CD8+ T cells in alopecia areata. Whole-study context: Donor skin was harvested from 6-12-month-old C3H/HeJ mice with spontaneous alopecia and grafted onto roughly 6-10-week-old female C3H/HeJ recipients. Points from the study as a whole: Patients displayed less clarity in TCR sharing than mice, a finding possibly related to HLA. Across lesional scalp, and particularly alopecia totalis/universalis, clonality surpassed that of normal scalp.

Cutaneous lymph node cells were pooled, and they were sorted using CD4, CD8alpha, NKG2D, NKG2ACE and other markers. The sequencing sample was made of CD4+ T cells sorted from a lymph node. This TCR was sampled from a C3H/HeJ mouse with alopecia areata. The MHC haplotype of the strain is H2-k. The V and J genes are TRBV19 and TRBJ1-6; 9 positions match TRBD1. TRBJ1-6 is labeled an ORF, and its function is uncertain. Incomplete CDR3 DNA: TGTGCCAGCAGTCCCCCGGGACAGGGTGATAATTCGCCC. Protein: CASSPPGQGDNSP. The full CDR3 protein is CASSPPGQGDNSPLYF.